This T cell receptor (beta chain) was profiled in a study of T cell repertoires in cytomegalovirus infection. As for the study in general: Through public TCR beta signatures, both CMV infection and matching HLA type were indicated.

TCRdb re-derived calls from the reads in MiXCR, one entry per CDR3 protein. The sample holds approximately 400,000 distinct CDR3 sequences, about 33% seen once. In this sample, this clonotype turned up a few times. Input material: PBMCs. This clonotype was obtained from a human donor in good health (CMV status not recorded). Some clones in this sample may be carry-over from other donors' samples.

The CDR3 DNA follows: TGTGCCAGCAGTTACTCGAGGGGAGTCCGTACAGATACGCAGTATTTT. Its translation is CASSYSRGVRTDTQYF. The chain is built from TRBV6-5 and TRBJ2-3; D is tentatively TRBD1 or TRBD2 (5 bases each). CDR3 length: 16 amino acids. From germline, CDR1 is MNHEY and CDR2 SVGAGI. Trimming removed 0 bases at V and 3 bases at J, with 13 bases between.